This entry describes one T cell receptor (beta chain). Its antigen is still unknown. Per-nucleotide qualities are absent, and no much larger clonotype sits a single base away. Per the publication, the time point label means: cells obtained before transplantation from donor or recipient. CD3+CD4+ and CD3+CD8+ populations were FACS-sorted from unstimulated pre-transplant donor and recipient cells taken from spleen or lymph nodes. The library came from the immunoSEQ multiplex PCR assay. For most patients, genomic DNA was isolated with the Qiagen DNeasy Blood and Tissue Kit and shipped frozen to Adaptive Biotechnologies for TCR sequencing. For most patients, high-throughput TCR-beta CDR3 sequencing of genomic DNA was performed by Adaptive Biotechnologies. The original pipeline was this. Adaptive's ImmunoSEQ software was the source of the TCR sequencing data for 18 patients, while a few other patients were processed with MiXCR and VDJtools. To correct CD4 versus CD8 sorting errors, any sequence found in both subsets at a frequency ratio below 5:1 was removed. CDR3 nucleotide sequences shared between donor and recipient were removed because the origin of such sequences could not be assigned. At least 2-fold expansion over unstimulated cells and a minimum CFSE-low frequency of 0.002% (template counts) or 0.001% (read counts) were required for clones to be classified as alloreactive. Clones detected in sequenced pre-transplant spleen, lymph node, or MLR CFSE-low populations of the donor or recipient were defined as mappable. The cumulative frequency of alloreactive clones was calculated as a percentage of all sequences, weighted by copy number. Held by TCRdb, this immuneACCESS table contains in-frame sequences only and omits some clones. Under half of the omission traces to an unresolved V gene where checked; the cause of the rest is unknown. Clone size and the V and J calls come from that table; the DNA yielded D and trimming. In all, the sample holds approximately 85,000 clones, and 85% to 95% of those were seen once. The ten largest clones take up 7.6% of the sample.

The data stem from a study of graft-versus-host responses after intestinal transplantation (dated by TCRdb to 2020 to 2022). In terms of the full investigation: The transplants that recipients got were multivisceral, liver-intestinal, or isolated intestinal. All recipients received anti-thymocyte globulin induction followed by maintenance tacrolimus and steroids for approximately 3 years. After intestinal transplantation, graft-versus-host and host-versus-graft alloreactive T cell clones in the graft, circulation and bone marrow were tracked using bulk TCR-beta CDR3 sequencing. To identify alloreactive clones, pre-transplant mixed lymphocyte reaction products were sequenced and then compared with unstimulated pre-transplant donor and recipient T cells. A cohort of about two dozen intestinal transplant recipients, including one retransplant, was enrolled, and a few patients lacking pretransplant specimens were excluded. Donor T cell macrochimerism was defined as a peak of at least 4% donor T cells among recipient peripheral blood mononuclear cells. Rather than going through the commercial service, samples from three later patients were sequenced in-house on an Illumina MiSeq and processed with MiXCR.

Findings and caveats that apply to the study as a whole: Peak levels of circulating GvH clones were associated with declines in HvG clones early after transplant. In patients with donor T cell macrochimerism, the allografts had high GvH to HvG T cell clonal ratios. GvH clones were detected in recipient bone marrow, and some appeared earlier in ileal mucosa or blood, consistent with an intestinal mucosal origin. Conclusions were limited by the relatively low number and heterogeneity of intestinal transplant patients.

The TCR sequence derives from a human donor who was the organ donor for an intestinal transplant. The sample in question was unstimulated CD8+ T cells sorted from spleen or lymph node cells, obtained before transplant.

The nucleotide sequence is given as TGTGCCAGCAGCTTTCCGGGGGCGAGGGAGGGCAATCAGCCCCAGCATTTT. The translation is CASSFPGAREGNQPQHF. The sequence links TRBV12-1 to TRBJ1-5. TRBV12-1 constitutes a pseudogene. The CDR3 runs 17 residues from the cysteine to the phenylalanine. Of all the DNA, just the CDR3 is kept, 51 bases in frame from base 1.